The subject of this entry is one T cell receptor (beta chain). What it binds is unknown. This sample is drawn from a study of CD8+ T cells in alopecia areata. Germline V gene data show CDR1 as LNHDA and CDR2 as SQIVND (reference sequence). CDR3 length equals 13 residues. With 3 bases removed from V and 10 bases from J, the gap between germline ends came to 13 bases. Sample treatment: oral pan-JAK inhibitor, 5-10 mg twice daily. Alopecia areata patients gave lesional scalp punch biopsies and peripheral blood samples. Study-level points and caveats: Scalp data also include sequences from resident alphabeta T cells of normal skin.

As the sequencing template, cDNA was produced by extracting RNA and reverse transcribing it. The assay was immunoSEQ multiplex PCR, and TCRdb's table has in-frame clones only and misses some. The sample lists approximately 65,000 clones, 46% occurring once. V usage is TRBV19 and J usage is TRBJ2-1, with D uncertain. This clonotype was obtained from a human donor with alopecia areata. The material was CD8+ T cells sorted from blood, obtained between weeks 36 and 40, from a patient treated with tofacitinib. The DNA for the CDR3 is TGTGCCAGTAGTATGTCCGCCCGCACCGAGCAGTTCTTC. This encodes CASSMSARTEQFF.